This entry features one T cell receptor beta chain sequence. Sequencing was performed with immunoSEQ multiplex PCR; in TCRdb, only in-frame clones are kept and a portion is missing. The sample lists about 23,000 clones, 97% occurring once. These data belong to a study of B cell selection in AIRE deficiency. CD4+CD127+ cells were sorted as the conventional CD4 T cells. Input material: conventional CD4+ T cells sorted from PBMCs. This TCR was recovered from a human donor with AIRE deficiency.

CDR3 region: CASRLSGTGVGNEQFF. CDR3 nucleotides: TGTGCCAGCAGACTCTCAGGGACGGGGGTTGGCAATGAGCAGTTCTTC. V and J are TRBV28 and TRBJ2-1, with D possibly being TRBD2 (6 bases). V lost 6 bases and J lost 6, with 21 bases in between. Germline V gives CDR1 MDHEN, CDR2 SYDVKM. The CDR3 is 16 residues long.